The 15 T cell receptor beta chains listed next were all sequenced from one sample in a study of Ad26.COV2.S vaccination and SARS-CoV-2 variants. The sample's treatment: around 19 received Ad26.COV2.S at low or high dose, single or two shots; about 5 received placebo; per-sample allocation not given. It was on day 63 after the first vaccine or placebo injection that samples were taken. Clones were sequenced by immunoSEQ multiplex PCR, and TCRdb holds only the in-frame ones, with some missing. This sample carries some 350,000 clones, roughly 84% of them seen once, and the ten largest clones take less than 4%. Source: peripheral blood, taken in a trial of Ad26.COV2.S vaccine versus placebo. These receptors all come from a person between 18 and 60 years old who received the Ad26.COV2.S COVID-19 vaccine or a placebo.

CDR3 nucleotide sequence: TGCGCCAGCAGCTTCCCGGGGGCGGCCCAGCGTGAGCAGTTCTTC. It specifies CASSFPGAAQREQFF. V and J are TRBV5-1 and TRBJ2-1; D is perhaps TRBD1 or TRBD2 (6 bases each). The CDR3 spans 15 residues. The germline V and J ends were trimmed by 2 bases and 9 bases, with 18 bases remaining between them. Germline V CDR1 and CDR2: SGHRS, YFSETQ.

This clone was found once. The chain uses TRBV19 and TRBJ2-5; TRBD1 matches at 8 bases. This CDR3 comprises 14 residues. Germline CDR1 is LNHDA and CDR2 is SQIVND (reference sequence). V lost 5 bases and J lost 4; bases outside the gene matches: 6. This CDR3 reads CASSPRTGRETQYF. For the CDR3, the DNA is TGTGCCAGTAGTCCTCGGACAGGGAGAGAGACCCAGTACTTC.

This chain uses TRBV3-1 (or the pseudogene TRBV3-2) with TRBJ2-1; 8 bases match TRBD1. The germline V gene has CDR1 LGHDT and CDR2 YNNKEL (reference sequence). V lost 4 bases and J lost 8; bases outside the gene matches: 10. The CDR3 consists of 15 residues. CDR3 sequence: CASSPSTGVIDEQFF. CDR3 in DNA: TGTGCCAGCAGCCCGTCGACAGGGGTTATAGATGAGCAGTTCTTC.

V gene TRBV25-1 combines with J gene TRBJ1-3; possibly TRBD1 for D (6 bases). Per the germline V gene, CDR1 is MGHDK and CDR2 is SYGVNS. The V end was cut by 3 bases, the J end by 4 bases, with 22 bases between. The CDR3 is made up of 18 amino acids. Here the CDR3 DNA reads TGTGCCAGCAGTGAGTTAGGGCAGGGGAGGGCCGGCGGAAACACCATATATTTT. It translates to CASSELGQGRAGGNTIYF.

This rearrangement joins TRBV27 to TRBJ1-2; a weak D match, TRBD1 (5 bases). The CDR3 sequence is 14 residues long. Germline assignment: CDR1 MNHEY and CDR2 SMNVEV (reference sequence). Trimming removed 5 bases at V and 3 bases at J, with 13 bases between. In DNA, the CDR3 is TGTGCCAGCAGTCTCTCCCAGGGAGACTATGGCTACACCTTC. Its protein product is CASSLSQGDYGYTF.

This rearrangement joins TRBV6-5 to TRBJ2-2; D ambiguous. Germline V CDR1 and CDR2: MNHEY, SVGAGI. V was pared by 2 bases and J by 3 bases, with 10 bases between. The length of the CDR3 is 15 residues. CDR3 sequence: CASSYLTAYTGELFF. CDR3 nucleotide sequence: TGTGCCAGCAGTTACCTGACTGCCTACACCGGGGAGCTGTTTTTT.

The genes are TRBV27 and TRBJ2-1; D gene ambiguous. Trimming took 3 bases from V and 7 from J, leaving 4 bases between them. The CDR3 has 11 residues. The germline V gene encodes CDR1 MNHEY and CDR2 SMNVEV (reference sequence). CDR3 nucleotides: TGTGCCAGCAGTTTTTTTAATGAGCAGTTCTTC. This sequence encodes CASSFFNEQFF.

This chain joins TRBV27 and TRBJ2-2, with D unclear. The length of the CDR3 is 16 residues. Per germline, CDR1 MNHEY and CDR2 SMNVEV (reference sequence). Trimming took 3 bases from V and 0 from J, leaving 11 bases between them. Here the CDR3 reads CASSFGRATNTGELFF. The DNA for the CDR3 is TGTGCCAGCAGTTTCGGGCGAGCGACGAACACCGGGGAGCTGTTTTTT.

This chain connects TRBV6-5 to TRBJ2-7, with 8 bases identical to TRBD2. The CDR3 consists of 15 residues. V dropped 4 bases and J dropped 7; count of bases not matched to a gene: 12. Germline values: CDR1 MNHEY, CDR2 SVGAGI. The DNA for the CDR3 is TGTGCCAGCAGTTGGGTAGCGGGACGTCACTGGGAGCAGTACTTC. Protein sequence: CASSWVAGRHWEQYF.

This sequence joins TRBV30 and TRBJ1-3; 9 nucleotides agree with TRBD1. Germline-derived CDR1 and CDR2 are GTSNPN and SVGIG (reference sequence). Unmatched junction bases numbered 9, after V lost 5 bases and J lost 4 bases. The CDR3 consists of 15 residues. CDR3 nucleotides: TGTGCCTGGTTGGGGACCGGGACAGGGGGAAACACCATATATTTT. Its protein product is CAWLGTGTGGNTIYF.

The chain couples TRBV9 to TRBJ2-3, with 9 bases identical to TRBD2. The V segment lost 0 bases and the J segment 0 bases; nucleotides outside the gene matches: 8. Per germline, CDR1 SGDLS and CDR2 YYNGEE. CDR3 size: 18 residues. Written as DNA, the CDR3 is TGTGCCAGCAGCGTAGTTGCTAGCGGGGTTACTAGCACAGATACGCAGTATTTT. Its protein is CASSVVASGVTSTDTQYF.

This chain links TRBV3-1 (or the pseudogene TRBV3-2) with TRBJ2-5; D not resolved. Trimming removed 1 base at V and 7 bases at J, with 10 bases between. CDR1 is LGHDT and CDR2 is YNNKEL in the germline V gene (reference sequence). This CDR3 has 13 residues. The DNA of the CDR3 is TGTGCCAGCAGCCAAGGAGGCTATGGGACCCAGTACTTC. It is translated as CASSQGGYGTQYF.

V gene TRBV7-2 combines with J gene TRBJ1-1; possible D gene TRBD1, 5 bases. Trimming cost V 6 bases and J 0 bases, with 11 bases left between them. The CDR3 length is 14 residues. Per germline, CDR1 SGHTA and CDR2 FQGNSA. As DNA, the CDR3 is TGTGCCAGCAGTGAGGGACCCATGAACACTGAAGCTTTCTTT. Amino acids: CASSEGPMNTEAFF.

The chain has TRBV19 and TRBJ2-2; TRBD2 might be the D (5 bases). The CDR3 runs to 15 residues. CDR1 and CDR2 from the germline V gene are LNHDA and SQIVND (reference sequence). V lost 3 bases and J 0 bases, leaving 8 bases between the germline ends. The CDR3 spells CASSILTTNTGELFF. CDR3 nucleotides: TGTGCCAGTAGTATTTTGACTACGAACACCGGGGAGCTGTTTTTT. Combining the CDR3 with reference TRBV19 and TRBJ2-2 gives the whole variable domain DGGITQSPKYLFRKEGQNVTLSCEQNLNHDAMYWYRQDPGQGLRLIYYSQIVNDFQKGDIAEGYSVSREKKESFPLTVTSAQKNPTAFYLCASSILTTNTGELFFGEGSRLTVL.

The chain is built from TRBV24-1 and TRBJ2-3, with 14 bases fitting TRBD2. V shed 7 bases and J 1 base; nucleotides not matched to a gene: 9. In germline, CDR1 is KGHDR, CDR2 SFDVKD. This CDR3 has 18 amino acids. DNA for the CDR3: TGTGCCACCAGCAGACTAGCGGGAGGGCCGTTCGGCACAGATACGCAGTATTTT. This gives the protein CATSRLAGGPFGTDTQYF.